This T cell receptor beta chain derives from a study of T-cell reconstitution after alpha-beta-depleted transplantation in children. Per germline, CDR1 KGHDR and CDR2 SFDVKD. The V gene lost 2 bases and the J gene lost 0 bases, with 11 bases spanning the gap. This CDR3 is built from 16 residues. Construction of the TCRbeta library involved unique molecular identifiers. One entry per CDR3 protein, called by TCRdb with MiXCR from the PCR reads. In the table there are about 610,000 distinct CDR3 sequences, roughly 10% of which are singletons. The chain recombines TRBV24-1 with TRBJ2-3, with D unclear. The clonotype originates from a human donor who donated a stem cell graft to a child with acute myeloid leukemia. This specimen consisted of PBMCs from the stem cell graft donor, obtained from the stem cell graft. CDR3 DNA sequence: TGTGCCACCAGTGATTACGACGGGTTCAGCACAGATACGCAGTATTTT. The encoded protein is CATSDYDGFSTDTQYF.